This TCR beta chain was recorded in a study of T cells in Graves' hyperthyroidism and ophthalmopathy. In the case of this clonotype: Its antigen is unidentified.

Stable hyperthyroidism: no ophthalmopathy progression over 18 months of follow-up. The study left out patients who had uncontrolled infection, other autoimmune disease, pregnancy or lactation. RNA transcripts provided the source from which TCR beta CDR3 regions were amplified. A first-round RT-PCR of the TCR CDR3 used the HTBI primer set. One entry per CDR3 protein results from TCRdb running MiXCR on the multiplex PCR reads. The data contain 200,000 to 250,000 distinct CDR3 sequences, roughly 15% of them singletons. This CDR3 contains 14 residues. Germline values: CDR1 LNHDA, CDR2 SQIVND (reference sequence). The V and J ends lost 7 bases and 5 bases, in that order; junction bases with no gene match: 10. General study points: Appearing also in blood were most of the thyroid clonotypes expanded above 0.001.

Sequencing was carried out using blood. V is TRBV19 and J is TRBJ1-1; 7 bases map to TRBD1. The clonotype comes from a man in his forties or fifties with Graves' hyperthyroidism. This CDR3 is CASIAGQVGTEAFF. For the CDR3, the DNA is TGTGCCAGTATTGCCGGACAGGTGGGTACTGAAGCTTTCTTT.